A single sample is the source of the 28 T cell receptor beta chains below, sequenced in a study of response to subunit inactivated influenza vaccine. TCRdb analysed the RT-PCR reads with MiXCR anew, one entry per CDR3 protein. The sample holds hundreds of thousands of distinct CDR3 sequences; 7.6% are singletons and the top ten take 10% to 15%. The sample was PBMCs from blood, taken roughly 24 months after vaccination. All receptors derive from a man between 50 and 69 years old who received an inactivated influenza vaccine.

This clonotype was picked up many times. V gene TRBV24-1 combines with J gene TRBJ2-2; D is unclear. The germline gives CDR1 KGHDR, CDR2 SFDVKD. Trimming shortened V by 4 bases and J by 2 bases, and 1 base separated the two germline ends. This CDR3 has 12 residues. The CDR3 loop reads CATSENTGELFF. Here the CDR3 DNA reads TGTGCCACCAGTGAAAACACCGGGGAGCTGTTTTTT.

This clonotype occurred a few times. V gene TRBV20-1 combines with J gene TRBJ2-7, with 14 nucleotides matching TRBD2. After removal of 6 bases from V and 2 bases from J, the junction contained 9 bases not matched to a gene. The CDR3 is 16 residues long. Per the germline V gene, CDR1 is DFQATT and CDR2 is SNEGSKA (reference sequence). CDR3 in amino acids: CSATTGTSGGTYEQYF. CDR3 nucleotides: TGCAGTGCCACAACCGGGACTAGCGGGGGAACCTACGAGCAGTACTTC.

The J gene is TRBJ1-6, the V gene TRBV28; D gene unclear. CDR1 MDHEN and CDR2 SYDVKM come from the germline V gene. The CDR3 extends over 12 amino acids. Trimming cost V 6 bases and J 7 bases, with 7 bases left between them. This chain's CDR3 is CASRLANSPLHF. The CDR3 DNA reads as TGTGCCAGCAGACTTGCAAATTCACCCCTCCACTTT.

The chain links TRBV20-1 to TRBJ2-5; no definite D call. CDR3 length: 14 amino acids. From germline, CDR1 is DFQATT and CDR2 SNEGSKA (reference sequence). Trimming removed 0 bases from V and 4 bases from J, with 12 bases in between. The CDR3: CSARDLLSRETQYF. CDR3 nucleotide sequence: TGCAGTGCTAGAGATTTGTTATCTCGAGAGACCCAGTACTTC.

The chain joins TRBV20-1 to TRBJ2-7; 7 nucleotides agree with TRBD2. The CDR3 is made up of 14 amino acids. Per germline, CDR1 DFQATT and CDR2 SNEGSKA (reference sequence). The V and J ends lost 6 bases and 4 bases, in that order; junction bases with no gene match: 12. The CDR3 reads CSAEPPRERYEQYF. As DNA, the CDR3 is TGCAGTGCGGAACCTCCGCGGGAGCGATACGAGCAGTACTTC.

This clonotype showed up just a few times. The chain employs TRBV27 and TRBJ2-3; 10 nucleotides align to TRBD2. This CDR3 is 18 amino acids long. Germline values: CDR1 MNHEY, CDR2 SMNVEV (reference sequence). The V gene end was trimmed by 3 bases and the J gene end by 4 bases; junction bases not matched to a gene: 13. The CDR3 nucleotides read TGTGCCAGCAGTTTTGGCCCTAGTAGCGGGAGGTTGTCAGATACGCAGTATTTT. Translation gives CASSFGPSSGRLSDTQYF.

This clonotype came up a few times. V gene TRBV30 combines with J gene TRBJ2-7, with TRBD1 matching over 7 bases. CDR3 length: 14 residues. The germline CDR1 and CDR2 sequences are GTSNPN and SVGIG (reference sequence). With V trimmed by 3 bases and J by 0 bases, 5 bases remained unmatched. The CDR3 region is CAWSYGTASYEQYF. The CDR3 coding sequence is TGTGCCTGGAGCTACGGGACAGCCTCCTACGAGCAGTACTTC.

This chain uses TRBV28 with TRBJ1-2, with 10 nucleotides matching TRBD1. J was trimmed by 4 bases and V by 6 bases; bases with no gene match: 11. Germline CDR1 reads MDHEN; CDR2 reads SYDVKM. The CDR3 contains 16 residues. In DNA, the CDR3 is TGTGCCAGCAGATTAGGGGGGACAGGGGAGGGCTATGGCTACACCTTC. This codes for CASRLGGTGEGYGYTF.

This clonotype was found a few times. Here the CDR3 reads CASSKGAYEQYF. In DNA, the CDR3 is TGTGCCAGCAGTAAAGGGGCCTACGAGCAGTACTTC. V usage is TRBV2 and J usage is TRBJ2-7; possible D gene TRBD1, 5 bases. The V end was cut by 5 bases, the J end by 2 bases, with 7 bases between. This CDR3 region has 12 residues. From germline, CDR1 is SNHLY and CDR2 FYNNEI.

The rearrangement links TRBV20-1 to TRBJ2-1; D remains unclear. Germline V CDR1 and CDR2: DFQATT, SNEGSKA (reference sequence). This CDR3 is 14 amino acids long. V gave up 6 bases and J gave up 8 bases, with 20 bases separating them. The CDR3 bases are TGCAGTGCCCATCGGCCACCCAAGACCCATGAGCAGTTCTTC. It translates to CSAHRPPKTHEQFF.

This clonotype was observed a few times. This may stem from a read error, because a much larger clone lies one nucleotide away. The V gene is TRBV6-2 or TRBV6-3, the J gene TRBJ2-3; D possibly matches TRBD1 or TRBD2 (5 bases each). Germline V gene data show CDR1 as MNHEY and CDR2 as SVGEGT. Between the trimmed V and J ends, which lost 6 bases and 2 bases, there was a span of 9 bases. The CDR3 is 13 amino acids. Here the CDR3 reads CASSWDLTDTQYF. The DNA of the CDR3 is TGTGCCAGCAGCTGGGACCTCACAGATACGCAGTATTTT.

This clonotype has a count of ten or more. The rearrangement joins TRBV20-1 to TRBJ1-2; TRBD1 might be the D (6 bases). The V gene's germline CDR1 is DFQATT and CDR2 SNEGSKA (reference sequence). V lost 2 bases, J lost 2 bases, and 21 bases lay in between. The CDR3 sequence is 17 residues long. As DNA, the CDR3 is TGCAGTGCTAGACCCCCGCCTATGGCAGGGACAAACTATGGCTACACCTTC. Encoded protein: CSARPPPMAGTNYGYTF.

This rearrangement joins TRBV12-3 or TRBV12-4 to TRBJ2-7; D is unresolved. Between the trimmed V and J ends, which lost 2 bases and 2 bases, there was a span of 7 bases. The CDR3 contains 13 residues. The CDR3 is CASSLKGTYEQYF. The DNA for the CDR3 is TGTGCCAGCAGTTTAAAAGGGACCTACGAGCAGTACTTC.

In this sample, this clonotype turned up a few times. The chain uses TRBV5-5 and TRBJ1-6, with 8 bases fitting TRBD1. Per germline, CDR1 SGHKS and CDR2 YYEKEE (reference sequence). The length of the CDR3 is 15 residues. J gave up 7 bases and V 3 bases, and 6 bases lay outside the gene matches. CDR3 region: CASSSTGTGNSPLHF. CDR3 nucleotides: TGTGCCAGCAGCTCCACCGGGACAGGAAATTCACCCCTCCACTTT.

This clonotype has just a few counts. The chain joins TRBV3-1 to TRBJ1-1, with D tentatively TRBD1 (6 bases). With 1 base removed from V and 1 base from J, the gap between germline ends came to 10 bases. Germline values: CDR1 LGHDT, CDR2 YNNKEL (reference sequence). The CDR3 is 15 residues long. CDR3 residues: CASSQGGGANTEAFF. CDR3 in DNA: TGTGCCAGCAGCCAAGGCGGGGGGGCGAACACTGAAGCTTTCTTT.

This clonotype has a handful of counts. The chain links TRBV4-3 to TRBJ2-1, with 9 bases that match TRBD2. This CDR3 spans 15 amino acids. Germline V gene lookup returns CDR1 LGHNA and CDR2 YSLEER. V was clipped by 1 base and J by 5 bases; unmatched bases: 3. The CDR3 bases are TGCGCCAGCAGCCAAGGGACTAGCGTTAACAATGAGCAGTTCTTC. This codes for CASSQGTSVNNEQFF.

This chain connects TRBV11-2 to TRBJ2-5; D is ambiguous. The CDR3 length is 12 residues. Germline-derived CDR1 and CDR2 are SGHAT and FQNNGV. Trimming removed 5 bases from V and 4 bases from J, with 8 bases in between. This CDR3 reads CASSQSPETQYF. DNA of the CDR3: TGTGCCAGCAGCCAATCGCCAGAGACCCAGTACTTC.

This clonotype was picked up a small number of times. The gene calls are TRBV28 and TRBJ2-2; 9 nucleotides align to TRBD1. Germline V gene lookup returns CDR1 MDHEN and CDR2 SYDVKM. V dropped 5 bases and J dropped 6; count of bases not matched to a gene: 7. This CDR3 has 15 amino acids. The CDR3 DNA reads TGTGCCAGCAGTCGCGGACAGGGGCTGGCCGGGGAGCTGTTTTTT. Translated: CASSRGQGLAGELFF.

At least ten counts were recorded for this clonotype. This chain links TRBV15 with TRBJ2-2; 9 bases are a match to TRBD1. Germline values: CDR1 LNHNV, CDR2 YYDKDF (reference sequence). The ends lost 5 bases at V and 1 base at J; junction bases unmatched: 2. This CDR3 has 15 amino acids. CDR3 bases: TGTGCCACCAGCGAGGGACAGGGGAACACCGGGGAGCTGTTTTTT. It yields the protein CATSEGQGNTGELFF.

This clonotype was found many times. This rearrangement joins TRBV5-5 to TRBJ1-1, with D perhaps TRBD1 (6 bases). Germline lookup yields CDR1 SGHKS and CDR2 YYEKEE (reference sequence). Trimming cost V 3 bases and J 0 bases, with 12 bases left between them. The CDR3 extends over 15 amino acids. The CDR3 DNA sequence: TGTGCCAGCAGCTGGGGGGCCTCTATGAACACTGAAGCTTTCTTT. Amino acids: CASSWGASMNTEAFF.

This clonotype was counted many times. V and J are TRBV5-1 and TRBJ2-6; 7 bases agree with TRBD1. The germline V gene has CDR1 SGHRS and CDR2 YFSETQ. The length of the CDR3 is 16 residues. V shed 9 bases, J shed 0 bases, and the junction held 9 bases outside the gene matches. The CDR3 here is CATSVGQSSGANVLTF. The CDR3 nucleotides read TGCGCCACCTCCGTGGGACAGTCCTCTGGGGCCAACGTCCTGACTTTC. Drawing the rest from reference TRBV5-1 and TRBJ2-6, the complete variable domain is KAGVTQTPRYLIKTRGQQVTLSCSPISGHRSVSWYQQTPGQGLQFLFEYFSETQRNKGNFPGRFSGRQFSNSRSEMNVSTLELGDSALYLCATSVGQSSGANVLTFGAGSRLTVL.

J is TRBJ1-2 and V is TRBV19; TRBD1 matches 7 bases. The germline gives CDR1 LNHDA, CDR2 SQIVND (reference sequence). This CDR3 is 15 amino acids long. Trimming cost V 7 bases and J 2 bases; bases outside gene matches: 10. The CDR3 DNA sequence: TGTGCCAGTAAATCCGTGCAGGGGGTGAACTATGGCTACACCTTC. Translating it yields CASKSVQGVNYGYTF.

This clonotype was observed a handful of times. The chain couples TRBV11-3 to TRBJ2-2, with D possibly being TRBD1 (6 bases). V was cut by 1 base and J by 3 bases, with 12 bases left in between. The CDR3 is 16 amino acids. CDR1 is SGHNT and CDR2 is YENEEA in the germline V gene. In DNA, the CDR3 is TGTGCCAGCAGCTTAGGGTTGGGGGCGCACACCGGGGAGCTGTTTTTT. Its translation: CASSLGLGAHTGELFF.

This clonotype was seen a handful of times. This sequence joins TRBV6-1 and TRBJ2-7; D may correspond to TRBD1 or TRBD2 (5 bases each). V dropped 6 bases and J dropped 6 bases, with 18 bases sitting between them. The CDR3 is 14 amino acids. The V gene's germline CDR1 is MNHNS and CDR2 SASEGT. In DNA form, the CDR3 reads TGTGCCAGCAGCTCCGGGACCCCATCCGGCGAGCAGTACTTC. It is translated as CASSSGTPSGEQYF.

Only a few counts were recorded for this clonotype. The J gene is TRBJ2-3, the V gene TRBV25-1, with a tentative D call TRBD2 (5 bases). V was cut by 4 bases and J by 4 bases, with 15 bases left in between. Germline CDR1 is MGHDK and CDR2 is SYGVNS. The CDR3 covers 15 residues. As DNA, the CDR3 is TGTGCCAGCAGTGCCAGCGGTAGGCCCTCAGATACGCAGTATTTT. Encoded protein: CASSASGRPSDTQYF.

The chain has TRBV4-2 and TRBJ1-2, with 7 bases lining up with TRBD1. Per the germline V gene, CDR1 is LGHNA and CDR2 is YNFKEQ. The junction had 5 bases not matched to a gene; V was cut back by 0 bases and J by 4 bases. CDR3 size: 15 residues. CDR3 sequence (DNA): TGTGCCAGCAGCCAAGATTCCAGGGACAGCTATGGCTACACCTTC. This translates into CASSQDSRDSYGYTF.

The chain links TRBV6-5 to TRBJ2-2; 7 nucleotides align to TRBD2. The length of the CDR3 is 15 residues. Germline trimming cut 2 bases from V and 5 bases from J; bases unmatched to any gene: 5. Germline CDR1 is MNHEY and CDR2 is SVGAGI. CDR3 in amino acids: CASSYAAGETGELFF. CDR3 coding DNA: TGTGCCAGCAGTTACGCGGCGGGAGAAACCGGGGAGCTGTTTTTT.

This clonotype was observed a handful of times. CDR3 bases: TGTGCCAGCAGAACACAGGGAGAGGCCTACGAGCAGTACTTC. This gives the protein CASRTQGEAYEQYF. This chain uses TRBV27 with TRBJ2-7, with D possibly TRBD1 on 6 matching bases. CDR3 length: 14 residues. The V gene's germline CDR1 is MNHEY and CDR2 SMNVEV (reference sequence). V lost 6 bases and J lost 2, with 14 bases in between.